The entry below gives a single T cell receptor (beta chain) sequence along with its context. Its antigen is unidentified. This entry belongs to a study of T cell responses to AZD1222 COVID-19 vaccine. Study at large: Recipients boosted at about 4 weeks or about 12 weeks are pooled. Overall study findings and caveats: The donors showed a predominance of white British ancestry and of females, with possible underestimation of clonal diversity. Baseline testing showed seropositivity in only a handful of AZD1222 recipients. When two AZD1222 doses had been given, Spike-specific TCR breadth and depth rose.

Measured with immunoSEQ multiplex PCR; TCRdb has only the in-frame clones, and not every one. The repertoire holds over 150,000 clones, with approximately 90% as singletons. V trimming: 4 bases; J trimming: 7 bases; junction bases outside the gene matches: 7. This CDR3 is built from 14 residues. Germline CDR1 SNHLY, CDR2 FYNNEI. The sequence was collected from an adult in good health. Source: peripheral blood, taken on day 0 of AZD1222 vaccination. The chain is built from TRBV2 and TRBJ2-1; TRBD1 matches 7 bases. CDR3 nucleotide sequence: TGTGCCAGCAGTGTCGAGGGGGCGAGGAATGAGCAGTTCTTC. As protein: CASSVEGARNEQFF.